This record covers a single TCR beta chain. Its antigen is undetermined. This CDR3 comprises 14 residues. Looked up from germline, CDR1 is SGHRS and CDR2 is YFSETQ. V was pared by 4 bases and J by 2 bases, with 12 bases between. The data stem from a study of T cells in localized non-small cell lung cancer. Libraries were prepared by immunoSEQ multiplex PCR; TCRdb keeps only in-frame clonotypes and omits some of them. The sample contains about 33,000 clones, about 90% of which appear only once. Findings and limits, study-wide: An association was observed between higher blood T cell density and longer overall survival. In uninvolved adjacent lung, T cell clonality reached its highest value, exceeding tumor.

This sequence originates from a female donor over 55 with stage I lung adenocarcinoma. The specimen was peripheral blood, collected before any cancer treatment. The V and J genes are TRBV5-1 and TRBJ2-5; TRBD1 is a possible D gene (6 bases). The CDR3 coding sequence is TGCGCCAGCAGCACCGGACAGCCGCAAGAGACCCAGTACTTC. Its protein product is CASSTGQPQETQYF.